Following are 12 T cell receptor beta chains from one sample sequenced in a study of monozygotic twins with inflammatory bowel disease. TCRdb reanalyzed the 5' RACE reads and collapses them to one entry per CDR3 protein, without DNA. Seen in this sample are 330,000 or so distinct CDR3 sequences; the ten most common clones hold around 2%. The source material was blood. The receptors were sampled from a human donor with ulcerative colitis or Crohn's disease, or a healthy co-twin of an affected twin (not recorded which).

The chain uses TRBV20-1 and TRBJ2-3. Germline CDR1 DFQATT, CDR2 SNEGSKA (reference sequence). The CDR3 has 12 amino acids. The CDR3 spells CSANADPDTQYF.

This chain joins TRBV27 and TRBJ2-1; TCRdb's D gene call, TRBD2, goes unchecked for lack of DNA. Germline V CDR1 and CDR2: MNHEY, SMNVEV (reference sequence). CDR3 length equals 15 residues. CDR3: CASSLVLAPFNEQFF.

This chain uses TRBV20-1 with TRBJ1-6. Germline CDR1 reads DFQATT; CDR2 reads SNEGSKA (reference sequence). This CDR3 comprises 17 residues. The CDR3 here is CSARDDSAGGVNSPLHF.

The V and J genes are TRBV27 and TRBJ1-1. The CDR3 spans 14 residues. CDR1 is MNHEY and CDR2 is SMNVEV in the germline V gene (reference sequence). The CDR3 region is CASSYRALGAEAFF.

The V gene is TRBV28, the J gene TRBJ2-7; the TCRdb call, TRBD1, lacks DNA for checking. The CDR3 is 16 amino acids. Per germline, CDR1 MDHEN and CDR2 SYDVKM. The CDR3 region is CASSFHYRDRGYEQYF.

The rearrangement links TRBV20-1 to TRBJ2-3; the TCRdb call, TRBD1, lacks DNA for checking. CDR3 length equals 18 residues. Germline V gives CDR1 DFQATT, CDR2 SNEGSKA (reference sequence). The CDR3 spells CSARDPIGAGIGTDTQYF.

The V and J genes are TRBV20-1 and TRBJ1-5; checking the TCRdb D call of TRBD1 is not possible without DNA. The germline V gene has CDR1 DFQATT and CDR2 SNEGSKA (reference sequence). The CDR3 totals 14 residues. The CDR3 sequence is CSANVPRGNQPQHF.

The chain has TRBV7-9 and TRBJ2-1; the D gene TCRdb calls, TRBD2, cannot be checked with no DNA. CDR3 size: 14 residues. CDR1 and CDR2 (germline): SEHNR, FQNEAQ (reference sequence). Here the CDR3 reads CASSLARTLNEQFF.

This chain connects TRBV5-1 to TRBJ1-2; without DNA, the TCRdb call of TRBD1 cannot be checked. Germline V CDR1 and CDR2: SGHRS, YFSETQ. The CDR3 is 16 amino acids. CDR3 loop: CASAPITGGETYGYTF.

The chain couples TRBV4-1 to TRBJ2-5; TCRdb gives TRBD1 as the D gene, but with no DNA this cannot be confirmed. CDR1 and CDR2 (germline): MGHRA, YSYEKL. The CDR3 extends over 15 amino acids. The chain's CDR3 is CASSQGWTGGETQYF.

This rearrangement joins TRBV20-1 to TRBJ1-1; the TCRdb D gene call, TRBD1, has no DNA to confirm it. The CDR3 has 15 residues. Per the germline V gene, CDR1 is DFQATT and CDR2 is SNEGSKA (reference sequence). The CDR3 region is CSARTLGHSNTEAFF.

CDR3: CSVASGSNSKTQYF. The V and J genes are TRBV29-1 and TRBJ2-5. CDR1 is SQVTM and CDR2 is ANQGSEA in the germline V gene. This CDR3 spans 14 amino acids. The variable domain in full, completed from reference TRBV29-1 and TRBJ2-5, reads SAVISQKPSRDICQRGTSLTIQCQVDSQVTMMFWYRQQPGQSLTLIATANQGSEATYESGFVIDKFPISRPNLTFSTLTVSNMSPEDSSIYLCSVASGSNSKTQYFGPGTRLLVL.